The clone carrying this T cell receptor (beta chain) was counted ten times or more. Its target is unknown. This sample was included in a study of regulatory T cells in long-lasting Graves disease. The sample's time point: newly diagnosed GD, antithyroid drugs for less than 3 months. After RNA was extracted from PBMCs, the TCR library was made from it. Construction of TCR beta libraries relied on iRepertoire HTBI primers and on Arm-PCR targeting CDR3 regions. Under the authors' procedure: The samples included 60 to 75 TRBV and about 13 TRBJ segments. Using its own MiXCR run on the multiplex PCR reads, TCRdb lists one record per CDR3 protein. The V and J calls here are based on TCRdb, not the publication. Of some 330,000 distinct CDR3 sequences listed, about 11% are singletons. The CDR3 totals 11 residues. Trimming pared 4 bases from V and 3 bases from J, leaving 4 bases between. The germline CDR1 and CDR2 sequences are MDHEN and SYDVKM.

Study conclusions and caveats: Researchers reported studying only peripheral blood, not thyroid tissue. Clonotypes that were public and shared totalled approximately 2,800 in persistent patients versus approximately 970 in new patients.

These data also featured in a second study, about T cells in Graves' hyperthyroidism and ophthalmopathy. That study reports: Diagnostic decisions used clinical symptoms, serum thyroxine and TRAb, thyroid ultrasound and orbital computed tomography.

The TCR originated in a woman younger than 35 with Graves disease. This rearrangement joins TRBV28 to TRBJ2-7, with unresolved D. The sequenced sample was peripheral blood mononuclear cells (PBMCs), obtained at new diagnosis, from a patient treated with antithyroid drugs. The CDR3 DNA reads TGTGCCAGCAGTTACTACTACGAGCAGTACTTC. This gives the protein CASSYYYEQYF.